What follows is one T cell receptor beta chain and its context. Its matching antigen is unknown. The length of the CDR3 is 15 residues. Germline loops: CDR1 SGHRS, CDR2 YFSETQ. With 0 bases removed from V and 1 base from J, the gap between germline ends came to 9 bases. These data come from a study of T-cell reconstitution after alpha-beta-depleted transplantation in children. TCRbeta library construction was performed incorporating unique molecular identifiers. TCRdb independently ran MiXCR on the PCR reads; one entry per CDR3 protein. The sample carries hundreds of thousands of distinct CDR3 sequences, around 15% recorded once. Regarding the study as a whole: Several hundred expanded graft clones reportedly gave rise to the alpha-beta T cells present about two months after transplant.

The V and J genes are TRBV5-1 and TRBJ2-3; perhaps TRBD1 as D (5 bases). The sequence came from a male patient under 10 years old who had a stem cell transplant for acute lymphoblastic leukemia, so the T cells may come from the graft donor. Sample: PBMCs, mostly from graft donor cells, taken 360 days after TCRalphabeta/CD19-depleted stem cell transplant. The CDR3 nucleotides are TGCGCCAGCAGCTTGGCCACACAGGGCACAGATACGCAGTATTTT. This sequence encodes CASSLATQGTDTQYF.